A selection of T cell receptor beta chains follows, all from one sample in a study of blood T cell repertoires in COVID-19. The repertoire was sequenced with immunoSEQ multiplex PCR; TCRdb's copy has only in-frame clones and lacks some. In the table there are 55,000 to 65,000 clones, 87% of which are singletons. The sample consisted of peripheral blood. Receptors originate from a human donor with acute or convalescent COVID-19. The donor label of this sample is uncertain. CDR3s include the opening cysteine and the closing phenylalanine or tryptophan. The order of the fields is D gene, J gene, V gene, CDR3 protein. The D gene is left open where the match is weak.

- TRBJ2-5 TRBV6-5 CASSREFQETQYF
TRBD2 TRBJ2-7 TRBV18 CASSPPTSGSRYEQYF
- TRBJ2-7 TRBV14 CASSQPGTGTKEQYF
- TRBJ2-2 TRBV5-6 CASSFPAGAVTGELFF
TRBD2 TRBJ2-1 TRBV14 CASSTSTSMPQFF
- TRBJ1-1 TRBV18 CASSPQENTEAFF
TRBD2 TRBJ2-2 TRBV5-1 CASSRTSGGLNTGELFF
- TRBJ2-1 TRBV5-1 CASSLGQGLYNEQFF
TRBD2 TRBJ2-3 TRBV6-6 CASSYSGGSTDTQYF
- TRBJ2-7 TRBV4-2 CASSQGTDIVYEQYF
- TRBJ2-1 TRBV5-8 CASSLQFVEQFF
- TRBJ2-3 TRBV5-1 CASSSWGEGTDTQYF
- TRBJ1-1 TRBV5-1 CASSLYSIPNTEAFF
- TRBJ2-2 TRBV6-1 CASSEVQRGTGELFF
TRBD2 TRBJ2-7 TRBV7-9 CASRPSGLAYEQYF
- TRBJ2-1 TRBV6-5 CASSYSRGREQFF
- TRBJ2-3 TRBV11-2 CASSFAGTTDTQYF
- TRBJ1-2 TRBV2 CASSALRRETTGYTF
- TRBJ1-1 TRBV28 CASSFHSLTEAFF
- TRBJ2-2 TRBV30 CAWSVRISLGQANTGELFF
TRBD1 TRBJ2-1 TRBV5-1 CASSQGTGAAYYNEQFF
- TRBJ1-4 TRBV10-3 CAISESSWEKLFF
TRBD1 TRBJ2-5 TRBV5-8 CASRATGVETQYF
- TRBJ2-3 TRBV2 CASNQRQTTDTQYF
TRBD2 TRBJ2-7 TRBV7-8 CASSLVGGRAYEQYF
- TRBJ2-2 TRBV2 CASSEEETNTGELFF
TRBD1 TRBJ2-4 TRBV4-1 CASSQDGTGAKNIQYF
TRBD2 TRBJ2-3 TRBV2 CASRGGLAGDTQYF
TRBD1 TRBJ1-2 TRBV19 CASSKTGGYSHTF
TRBD1 TRBJ1-2 TRBV18 CASSPTGDHYGYTF
TRBD2 TRBJ2-1 TRBV2 CASSEKSGGLYNEQFF
- TRBJ2-5 TRBV5-1 CASSLNSGYQETQYF
- TRBJ2-2 TRBV11-2 CASSEGANTGELFF
- TRBJ1-3 TRBV6-5 CASSYSPTGGNTIYF
TRBD1 TRBJ1-2 TRBV7-9 CASSLFPPDRADGYTF
TRBD1 TRBJ2-1 TRBV10-3 CAISESDRVSYNEQFF